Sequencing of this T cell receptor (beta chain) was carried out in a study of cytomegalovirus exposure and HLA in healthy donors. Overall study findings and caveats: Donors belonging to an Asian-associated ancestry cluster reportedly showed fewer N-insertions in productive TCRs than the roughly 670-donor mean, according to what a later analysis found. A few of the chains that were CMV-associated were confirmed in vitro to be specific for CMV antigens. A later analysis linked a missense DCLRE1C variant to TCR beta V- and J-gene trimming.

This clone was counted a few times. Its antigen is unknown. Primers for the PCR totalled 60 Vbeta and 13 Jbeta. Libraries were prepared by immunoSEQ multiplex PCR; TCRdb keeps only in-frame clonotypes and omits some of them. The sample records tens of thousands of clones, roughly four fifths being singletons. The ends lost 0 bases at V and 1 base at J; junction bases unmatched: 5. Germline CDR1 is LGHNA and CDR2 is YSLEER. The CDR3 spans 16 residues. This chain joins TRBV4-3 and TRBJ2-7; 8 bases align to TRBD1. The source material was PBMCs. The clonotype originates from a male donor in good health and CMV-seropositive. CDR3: CASSQDQGASSYEQYF. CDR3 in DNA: TGCGCCAGCAGCCAAGATCAGGGGGCCTCTTCCTACGAGCAGTACTTC.